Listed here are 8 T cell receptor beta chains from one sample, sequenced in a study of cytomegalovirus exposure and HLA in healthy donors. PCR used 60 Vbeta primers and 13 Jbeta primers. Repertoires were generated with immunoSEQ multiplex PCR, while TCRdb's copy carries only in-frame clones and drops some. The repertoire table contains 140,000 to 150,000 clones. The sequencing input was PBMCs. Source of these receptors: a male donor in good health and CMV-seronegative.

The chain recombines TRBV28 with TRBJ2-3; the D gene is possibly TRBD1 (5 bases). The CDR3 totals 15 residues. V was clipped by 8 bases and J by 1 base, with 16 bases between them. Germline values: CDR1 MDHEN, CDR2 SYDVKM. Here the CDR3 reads CASATDSHGTDTQYF. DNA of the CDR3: TGTGCCAGCGCAACCGACAGCCACGGCACAGATACGCAGTATTTT.

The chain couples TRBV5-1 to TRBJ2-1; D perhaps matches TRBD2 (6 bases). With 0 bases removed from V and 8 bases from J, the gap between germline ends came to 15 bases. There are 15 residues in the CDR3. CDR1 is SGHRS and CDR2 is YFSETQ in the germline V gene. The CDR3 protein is CASSLGATSIDEQFF. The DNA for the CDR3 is TGCGCCAGCAGCTTGGGGGCGACTAGTATCGATGAGCAGTTCTTC.

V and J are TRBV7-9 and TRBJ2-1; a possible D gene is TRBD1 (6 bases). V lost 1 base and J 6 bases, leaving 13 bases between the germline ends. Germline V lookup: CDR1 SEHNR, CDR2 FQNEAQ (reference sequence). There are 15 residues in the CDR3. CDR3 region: CASSLEGHLINEQFF. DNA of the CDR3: TGTGCCAGCAGCTTAGAGGGACACCTAATCAATGAGCAGTTCTTC.

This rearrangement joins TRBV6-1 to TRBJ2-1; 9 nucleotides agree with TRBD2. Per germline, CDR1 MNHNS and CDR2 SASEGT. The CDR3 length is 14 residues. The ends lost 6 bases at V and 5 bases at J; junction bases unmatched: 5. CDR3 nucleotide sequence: TGTGCCAGCAGCTTAGCGGGGGCCCACAATGAGCAGTTCTTC. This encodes CASSLAGAHNEQFF.

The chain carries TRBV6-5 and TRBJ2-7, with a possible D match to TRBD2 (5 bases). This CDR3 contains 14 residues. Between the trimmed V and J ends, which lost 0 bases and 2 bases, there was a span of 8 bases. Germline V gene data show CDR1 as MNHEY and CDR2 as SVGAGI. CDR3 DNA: TGTGCCAGCAGTTACTCGCAAGCGGCCTACGAGCAGTACTTC. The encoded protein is CASSYSQAAYEQYF.

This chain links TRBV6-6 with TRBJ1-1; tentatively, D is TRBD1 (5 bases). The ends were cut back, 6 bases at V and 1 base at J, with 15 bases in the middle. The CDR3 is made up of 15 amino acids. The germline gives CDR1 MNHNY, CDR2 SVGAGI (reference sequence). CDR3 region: CASRERGVENTEAFF. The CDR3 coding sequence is TGTGCCAGCAGGGAACGGGGGGTAGAGAACACTGAAGCTTTCTTT.

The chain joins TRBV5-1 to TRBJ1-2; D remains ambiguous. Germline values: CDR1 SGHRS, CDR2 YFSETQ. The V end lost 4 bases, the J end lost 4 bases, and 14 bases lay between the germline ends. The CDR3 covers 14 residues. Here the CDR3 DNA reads TGCGCCAGCAGCAGCTACAGTGATCTCTATGGCTACACCTTC. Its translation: CASSSYSDLYGYTF.

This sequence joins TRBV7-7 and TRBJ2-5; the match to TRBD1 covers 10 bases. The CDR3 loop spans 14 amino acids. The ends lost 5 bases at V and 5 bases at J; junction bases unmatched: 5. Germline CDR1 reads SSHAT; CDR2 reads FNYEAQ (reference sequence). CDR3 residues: CASSPWGQGETQYF. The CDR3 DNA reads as TGTGCCAGCAGCCCCTGGGGACAGGGGGAGACCCAGTACTTC.